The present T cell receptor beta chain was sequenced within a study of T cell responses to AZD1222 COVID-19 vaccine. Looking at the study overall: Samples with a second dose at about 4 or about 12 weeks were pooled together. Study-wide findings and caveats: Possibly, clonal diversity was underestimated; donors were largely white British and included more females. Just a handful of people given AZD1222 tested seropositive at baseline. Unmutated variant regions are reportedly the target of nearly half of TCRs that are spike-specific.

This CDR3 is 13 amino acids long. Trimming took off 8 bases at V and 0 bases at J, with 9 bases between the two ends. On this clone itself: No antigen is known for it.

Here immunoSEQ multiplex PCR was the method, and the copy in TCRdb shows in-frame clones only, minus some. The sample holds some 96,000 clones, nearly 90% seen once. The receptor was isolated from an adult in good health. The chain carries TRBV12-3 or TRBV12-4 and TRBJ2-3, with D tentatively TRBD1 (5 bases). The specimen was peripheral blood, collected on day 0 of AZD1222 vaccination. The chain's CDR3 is CASGWTSTDTQYF. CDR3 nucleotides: TGTGCCAGCGGATGGACAAGCACAGATACGCAGTATTTT.